This TCR beta chain came from a study of Ad26.COV2.S vaccination and SARS-CoV-2 variants. Study-wide results and limits: Spike-specific responses of CD8+ and CD4+ T cells were reported to display substantial breadth after vaccination.

Clones were sequenced by immunoSEQ multiplex PCR, and TCRdb holds only the in-frame ones, with some missing. The table has roughly 400,000 clones, about 90% seen once; the top ten hold less than 5.5%. Remarks on this clone: No antigen is known for it.

Stated treatment: some 20 received Ad26.COV2.S at low or high dose, single or two shots; about 5 received placebo; per-sample allocation not given. The samples were gathered on day 63 after the first injection of vaccine or placebo. Germline-derived CDR1 and CDR2 are MNHEY and SMNVEV (reference sequence). The CDR3 extends over 13 amino acids. The V and J ends lost 5 bases and 5 bases respectively, with 12 bases between them. Sequencing used peripheral blood, obtained in a trial of Ad26.COV2.S vaccine versus placebo. The TCR was taken from a person aged 18-65 years who received the Ad26.COV2.S COVID-19 vaccine or a placebo. The J gene is TRBJ1-2, the V gene TRBV27, with D possibly being TRBD1 (6 bases). CDR3 DNA sequence: TGTGCCAGCAGTCCAACAGGGAGTTATGGCTACACCTTC. This encodes CASSPTGSYGYTF.